The entry that follows covers one T cell receptor (beta chain) sequence. Antigen: not known. These data belong to a study of cytomegalovirus exposure and HLA in healthy donors. Notes on the study in general: Most of the CMV-associated TCR beta chains (in a later analysis) appeared to be HLA-restricted. According to a later analysis, donors in an Asian-associated ancestry cluster reportedly had fewer N-insertions than the roughly 670-donor mean. Across donors, sequencing depth was assumed by presence/absence analyses to be roughly uniform.

Primers included in the PCR were 60 Vbeta and 13 Jbeta primers. In the source study's methods: Later work found around 85 million unique TCR beta chains, with roughly 11 million shared. Here immunoSEQ multiplex PCR was the method, and the copy in TCRdb shows in-frame clones only, minus some. Clone size and the V and J calls come from that table; the DNA yielded D and trimming. The sample lists approximately 120,000 clones, less than 85% occurring once. Looked up from germline, CDR1 is GTSNPN and CDR2 is SVGIG (reference sequence). The CDR3 consists of 13 residues. The V end lost 0 bases, the J end lost 4 bases, and 9 bases lay between the germline ends.

The source material was PBMCs. The genes are TRBV30 and TRBJ1-2, with D possibly TRBD1 on 6 matching bases. This TCR was recovered from a man aged 30 to 39 in good health and CMV-seropositive. The CDR3 reads CAWSVLGGYGYTF. The CDR3 DNA is TGTGCCTGGAGTGTACTAGGGGGCTATGGCTACACCTTC.